The 18 T cell receptor beta chains below were found in one sample sequenced in a study of neurological immune-mediated disorders. TCRdb analysed the 5' RACE reads with MiXCR anew, one entry per CDR3 protein. The repertoire has tens of thousands of distinct CDR3 sequences, less than 25% of them found once; the top ten carry roughly 4.5%. Time point given: technical triplicate 2. Sequenced: PBMCs. These TCRs come from a man aged 55 to 70 with HTLV-1-associated myelopathy (HAM/TSP).

The V gene is TRBV20-1, the J gene TRBJ2-3, with D tentatively TRBD1 (7 bases). V lost 4 bases, J lost 0 bases, and 17 bases lay in between. The V gene's germline CDR1 is DFQATT and CDR2 SNEGSKA (reference sequence). The CDR3 has 16 residues. In DNA, the CDR3 is TGCAGTGCTACACCCCAGGGGGAGGTTAGCACAGATACGCAGTATTTT. Amino acid sequence: CSATPQGEVSTDTQYF.

The count of this clonotype is one. This chain uses TRBV5-4 with TRBJ1-2; D is unclear. The CDR3 length is 16 residues. Deletions cut 0 bases from V and 3 bases from J, with 15 bases between. Per the germline V gene, CDR1 is SGHNT and CDR2 is YYREEE (reference sequence). CDR3 in DNA: TGTGCCAGCAGCTTGGATTCGGCAGGCCGTCACTATGGCTACACCTTC. Translation: CASSLDSAGRHYGYTF.

This chain joins TRBV11-2 and TRBJ2-5, with TRBD1 matching 8 bases. The CDR3 consists of 17 residues. The V gene's germline CDR1 is SGHAT and CDR2 FQNNGV. The J segment lost 0 bases and the V segment lost 0 bases, leaving 6 bases of the junction unmatched. CDR3 loop: CASSLDGNRGYQETQYF. CDR3 DNA sequence: TGTGCCAGCAGCTTAGATGGGAACAGGGGGTACCAAGAGACCCAGTACTTC.

This clonotype has at least ten counts. The chain is built from TRBV5-1 and TRBJ2-5; tentative D call: TRBD2 (5 bases). The CDR3 extends over 12 amino acids. With 7 bases removed from V and 2 bases from J, the gap between germline ends came to 9 bases. The germline CDR1 and CDR2 sequences are SGHRS and YFSETQ. The CDR3 DNA follows: TGCGCCAGCTCCCCGGGACAAGAGACCCAGTACTTC. Amino acids: CASSPGQETQYF.

A remark on this clonotype: The germline gene is not matched at one end of the junction; a read error may be the cause. The chain joins TRBV11-3 to TRBJ2-2; TRBD2 matches 8 bases. Per germline, CDR1 SGHNT and CDR2 YENEEA. The CDR3 is 15 residues long. CDR3 nucleotide sequence: TGTGCCAGCAGTTTAGCGGGAACTGGCACCGGGGAGCTGTTTTTT. It codes for CASSLAGTGTGELFF.

This clonotype was detected ten times or more. This chain links TRBV12-3 or TRBV12-4 with TRBJ2-3; TRBD2 matches at 7 bases. The V segment lost 6 bases and the J segment 2 bases; nucleotides outside the gene matches: 11. The CDR3 sequence is 16 residues long. The CDR3 sequence: CASRSGTTQTTDTQYF. The CDR3 DNA reads TGTGCCAGCAGGTCAGGGACTACCCAAACCACAGATACGCAGTATTTT.

Only a few counts were recorded for this clonotype. The chain is built from TRBV12-3 or TRBV12-4 and TRBJ2-1; D perhaps matches TRBD2 (6 bases). This CDR3 region has 13 residues. Between the trimmed V and J ends, which lost 3 bases and 6 bases, there was a span of 9 bases. In DNA form, the CDR3 reads TGTGCCAGCAGTTTCCCCGGGAGCAATGAGCAGTTCTTC. Encoded protein: CASSFPGSNEQFF.

There are many counts of this clonotype. The rearrangement links TRBV12-3 or TRBV12-4 to TRBJ2-7; 10 nucleotides line up with TRBD2. The CDR3 is made up of 17 amino acids. The ends lost 4 bases at V and 2 bases at J; junction bases unmatched: 11. The DNA for the CDR3 is TGTGCCAGCAGTTCGGGACGGCTAGCGGGAGCGGCCTACGAGCAGTACTTC. Encoded protein: CASSSGRLAGAAYEQYF.

This clonotype occurred many times. The rearrangement joins TRBV5-1 to TRBJ1-4, with no clear D. CDR1 is SGHRS, CDR2 YFSETQ, per germline. This CDR3 has 13 residues. The germline V and J ends were trimmed by 1 base and 6 bases, with 7 bases remaining between them. CDR3 DNA: TGCGCCAGCAGCTTGTATACCGATGAAAAACTGTTTTTT. It codes for CASSLYTDEKLFF.

This clonotype was recorded many times. V and J are TRBV5-1 and TRBJ2-4; 13 positions agree with TRBD2. V was clipped by 4 bases and J by 8 bases; unmatched bases: 6. This CDR3 has 15 residues. CDR1 is SGHRS and CDR2 is YFSETQ in the germline V gene. The CDR3 DNA is TGCGCCAGCAGCACTGGACTAGCGGGAGTCTACATTCAGTACTTC. Its protein product is CASSTGLAGVYIQYF.

This clonotype was seen repeatedly, ten times or more. The CDR3 loop is CASSRNTGNSEAFF. In DNA, the CDR3 is TGTGCCAGCAGTCGCAATACAGGGAATTCTGAAGCTTTCTTT. V usage is TRBV12-3 or TRBV12-4 and J usage is TRBJ1-1; D is possibly TRBD1 (6 bases). With 5 bases removed from V and 6 bases from J, the gap between germline ends came to 16 bases. The CDR3 length is 14 residues.

This rearrangement joins TRBV12-3 or TRBV12-4 to TRBJ2-5, with TRBD2 identical over 8 bases. This CDR3 is built from 14 residues. J gave up 10 bases and V 4 bases, and 11 bases lay outside the gene matches. CDR3 amino acids: CASSSSPGREGQYF. In DNA, the CDR3 is TGTGCCAGCAGTTCTTCCCCTGGACGGGAGGGCCAGTACTTC.

At least ten counts were recorded for this clonotype. The J gene is TRBJ2-5, the V gene TRBV15; 8 bases map to TRBD1. The germline V gene encodes CDR1 LNHNV and CDR2 YYDKDF (reference sequence). J was trimmed by 4 bases and V by 2 bases; bases with no gene match: 6. CDR3 length equals 15 residues. DNA of the CDR3: TGTGCCACCAGCAGATCAGGGGGCGGGCGAGAGACCCAGTACTTC. Translation gives CATSRSGGGRETQYF. The variable domain in full, completed from reference TRBV15 and TRBJ2-5, reads DAMVIQNPRYQVTQFGKPVTLSCSQTLNHNVMYWYQQKSSQAPKLLFHYYDKDFNNEADTPDNFQSRRPNTSFCFLDIRSPGLGDTAMYLCATSRSGGGRETQYFGPGTRLLVL.

The chain has TRBV20-1 and TRBJ2-1, with D possibly being TRBD2 (6 bases). This CDR3 has 16 amino acids. CDR1 DFQATT and CDR2 SNEGSKA come from the germline V gene (reference sequence). The V and J ends lost 5 bases and 0 bases respectively, with 17 bases between them. CDR3 residues: CSASPLTRSSYNEQFF. In nucleotides, the CDR3 is TGCAGTGCTTCACCGCTGACTAGGAGCTCCTACAATGAGCAGTTCTTC.

This clonotype has ten or more counts. This sequence joins TRBV28 and TRBJ1-2, with D perhaps matching TRBD1 (6 bases). The CDR3 spans 15 residues. V shed 1 base and J shed 6 bases, with 15 bases lying between them. Germline CDR1 and CDR2: MDHEN and SYDVKM. The CDR3 sequence is CASSLSFRDKDGYTF. CDR3 DNA: TGTGCCAGCAGTTTATCCTTCCGGGACAAAGATGGCTACACCTTC.

This clonotype has a count of ten or more. The chain is built from TRBV12-3 or TRBV12-4 and TRBJ1-4; tentative D call: TRBD1 (5 bases). The CDR3 is 16 residues long. The V end lost 6 bases, the J end lost 3 bases, and 17 bases lay between the germline ends. The chain's CDR3 is CASSHKGRFANEKLFF. DNA for the CDR3: TGTGCCAGCAGCCATAAGGGGAGGTTTGCTAATGAAAAACTGTTTTTT.

The chain combines TRBV18 with TRBJ1-1; tentative D call: TRBD1 (5 bases). V was cut by 6 bases and J by 3 bases, with 17 bases left in between. The CDR3 covers 15 residues. Germline-derived CDR1 and CDR2 are KGHSH and LQKENI. CDR3 in amino acids: CASSDTGTLDTEAFF. CDR3 nucleotide sequence: TGTGCCAGCTCCGACACCGGGACCCTCGACACTGAAGCTTTCTTT.

A single count supports this clonotype. The chain joins TRBV20-1 to TRBJ2-1; TRBD2 aligns across 9 bases. CDR1 and CDR2 (germline): DFQATT, SNEGSKA (reference sequence). V was clipped by 3 bases and J by 8 bases; unmatched bases: 5. The CDR3 runs 13 residues. This chain's CDR3 is CSASRRLADEQFF. The CDR3 DNA reads as TGCAGTGCTAGTAGGCGACTAGCGGATGAGCAGTTCTTC.